There are a few counts of the clone carrying this T cell receptor (beta chain). The antigen is undetermined. The gene symbols are mouse symbols. The read terminates 1 residue before the CDR3 end, so the remaining end is supplied by the germline J gene. TCRbeta CDR3 was sequenced at survey depth with template counts. Using immunoSEQ multiplex PCR, the repertoire was profiled, and TCRdb retains in-frame clones only, with some absent. This sample has approximately 50,000 clones, with around 70% found just once. The data were taken from a study of tissue T cells after allogeneic stem cell transplantation. Whole-study results and caveats: Within patients, tissue anatomy strongly shaped TCR repertoire composition. In patients and mice, blood and spleen missed much of tissue repertoire.

The CDR3 consists of 15 residues. The germline V and J ends were trimmed by 0 bases and 0 bases, with 9 bases remaining between them. Germline loops: CDR1 NNHNN, CDR2 SYGAGS (reference sequence). The sample consisted of sorted cells pooled from one or two spleens. The chain combines TRBV13-2 with TRBJ1-2; no reliable D call. The TCR sequence derives from a pool of C57BL/6 mice in good health. The sequenced part of the CDR3 DNA is TGTGCCAGCGGTGATGAGAGGTCTGCAAACTCCGACTACACC. Its translation: CASGDERSANSDYT. The complete CDR3 reads CASGDERSANSDYTF.